This T cell receptor beta chain comes out of a study of shared clonotypes between healthy human individuals (dated by TCRdb to about 2020). The study in broad terms: A couple of women and three men aged 18 to 49 years were included in the cohort. To estimate repertoire size and how much clonotype sharing occurs between individuals, the study deeply sequenced the blood TCR repertoires of five or six healthy adults. To increase sequencing depth and limit assay-specific biases, TCR repertoire library preparation and sequencing were carried out by different laboratories using diverse techniques. Leukapheresis yielded between about 0.9 and 10 billion PBMCs per donor. Broad study findings and their caveats: Pairwise subsampling indicated that sequencing depth was expected to affect the degree of clonotype sharing among donors. Because the study included a small number of donors, the genetic and exposure-history diversity represented was limited. Sampling was limited to blood, and TCR repertoires in tissue likely differ from TCR repertoires in blood.

At the junction V is shortened by 8 bases and J by 5 bases; bases outside the gene matches: 5. CDR1 and CDR2 are drawn from the germline V gene: WSHSY, SAAADI. Taken from cysteine to phenylalanine, the CDR3 has 13 residues. The DNA shown is the 39-base CDR3, in frame from base 1. Using the deep immunoSEQ assay, multiplex PCR amplified TCR CDR3 regions from genomic DNA. Extracted genomic DNA from each cell subset was distributed evenly across all wells of several immunoSEQ 96-well plates, and each plate was treated as a replicate. For unsorted PBMC, each replicate PCR was loaded with approximately 300 ng genomic DNA, equivalent to about 33,000 T cell genomes. Ten immunoSEQ deep assay plates were used to sequence unsorted PBMC genomic DNA. Purified libraries were quantified with a Qubit 3.0 fluorometer, sized on a Bioanalyzer 2100, and re-quantified with the KAPA Library Quantification kit. Every immunoSEQ 96-well plate was sequenced on a dedicated single-read 150-cycle Illumina NextSeq 550 flow cell. The paper's processing steps were these. Because the immunoSEQ output held only junctional sequences and lacked quality scores, the filtering could not match the filtering applied to full-length reads. To assign V/J genes and CDR3, sequences were annotated using PyIR, a Python wrapper for IgBLAST v1.9, with IMGT germline references. Reads were filtered out if the reads had weak V/J assignments (E-value above 1e-6), no CDR3, stop codons, out-of-frame junctions, or ambiguous translated residues. A V3J clonotype was defined by an identical inferred V gene, J gene, and CDR3 amino acid sequence. Percentage overlap between repertoires was calculated by dividing the number of shared unique clonotypes by the size of the smaller repertoire. Three approaches were used to assess repertoire richness: RTK rarefaction, the Chao1 estimator, and Recon v2.1 estimates of unobserved clonotypes. The immuneACCESS repertoire file appears here via TCRdb, limited to in-frame rearrangements. These files lack a portion of the clones; in checked studies, under half of the deficit traces to unresolved V genes, and the cause of the others is not known. V, J and clone size are those of that table, while D and trimming were read from the DNA. The sample table records about 480,000 clones; 79% of these occur just once. The biggest ten clones account for approximately 13% of the sample.

As to this clone: Its antigen is currently not known. No quality values exist for individual bases; no much larger clone is one base distant.

The donors were healthy, HIV-negative adults who had no recently reported acute infections or vaccinations. Every donor was a Caucasian adult residing in Nashville, Tennessee, USA. In the unsorted samples, some 100 million PBMCs were counted, and genomic DNA was extracted using the QIAamp DNA Blood Mini kit. Blood was obtained by leukapheresis, after which PBMCs were separated by Ficoll-Histopaque density gradient centrifugation and cryopreserved in liquid nitrogen vapor phase. Recombination connected TRBV10-2 to TRBJ2-7; 11 central nucleotides agree with TRBD2. Sample: PBMCs. The sequence was obtained from a woman aged 40 to 50 in good health. Some clones in this sample may be carry-over from other donors' samples. The encoded CDR3 is CASRLAGKNEQYF. The DNA sequence is TGCGCCAGCCGACTAGCGGGAAAGAACGAGCAGTACTTC.